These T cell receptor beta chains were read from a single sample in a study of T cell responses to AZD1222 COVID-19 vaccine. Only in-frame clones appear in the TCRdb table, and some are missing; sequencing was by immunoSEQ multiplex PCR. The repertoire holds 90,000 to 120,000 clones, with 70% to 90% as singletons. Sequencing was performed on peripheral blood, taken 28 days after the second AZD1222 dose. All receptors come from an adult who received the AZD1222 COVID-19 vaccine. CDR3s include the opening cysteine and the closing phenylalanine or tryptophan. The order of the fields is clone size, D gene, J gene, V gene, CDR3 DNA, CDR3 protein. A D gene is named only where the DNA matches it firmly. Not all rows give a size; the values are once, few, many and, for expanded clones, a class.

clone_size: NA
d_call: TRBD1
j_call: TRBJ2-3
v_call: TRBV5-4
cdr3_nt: TGTGCCAGCAGTATACAGGGGGAAGATACGCAGTATTTT
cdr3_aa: CASSIQGEDTQYF

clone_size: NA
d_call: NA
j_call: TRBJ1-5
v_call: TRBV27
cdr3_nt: TGTGCCAGCAGTTTGACGGGGGGCGGCAATCAGCCCCAGCATTTT
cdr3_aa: CASSLTGGGNQPQHF

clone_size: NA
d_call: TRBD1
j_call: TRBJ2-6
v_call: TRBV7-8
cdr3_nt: TGTGCCAGCAGCTCATCGGGACAGGGATTACCTGGGGCCAACGTCCTGACTTTC
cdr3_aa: CASSSSGQGLPGANVLTF

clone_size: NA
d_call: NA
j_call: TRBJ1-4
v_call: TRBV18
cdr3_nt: TGTGCCAGCTCTTCGTGGGGGGCAGTTGAAAAACTGTTTTTT
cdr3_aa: CASSSWGAVEKLFF

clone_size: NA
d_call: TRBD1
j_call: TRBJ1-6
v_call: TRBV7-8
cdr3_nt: TGTGCCAGCAGCCCCGGGACAGGGGGCGATAATTCACCCCTCCACTTT
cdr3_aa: CASSPGTGGDNSPLHF

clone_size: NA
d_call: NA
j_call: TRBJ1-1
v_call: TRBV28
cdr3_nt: TGTGCCAGCAGTTTATCCGGGGGGACTGAAGCTTTCTTT
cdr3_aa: CASSLSGGTEAFF

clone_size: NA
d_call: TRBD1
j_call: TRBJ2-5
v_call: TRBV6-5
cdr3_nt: TGTGCCAGCAGTTTCCAGGGGGCTCGAGAGACCCAGTACTTC
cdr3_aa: CASSFQGARETQYF

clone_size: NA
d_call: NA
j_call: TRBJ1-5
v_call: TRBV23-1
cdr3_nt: TGCGCCAGCAGTCACTGGGACCGGTGCAATCAGCCCCAGCATTTT
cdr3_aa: CASSHWDRCNQPQHF

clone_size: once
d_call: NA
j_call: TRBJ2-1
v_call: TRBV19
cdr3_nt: TGTGCCAGTAGTATGGGCACAAGCGGGCATGAGCAGTTCTTC
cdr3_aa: CASSMGTSGHEQFF

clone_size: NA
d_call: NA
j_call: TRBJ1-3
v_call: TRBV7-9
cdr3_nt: TGTGCCAGCAGACAGGGACGAGGAAACACCATATATTTT
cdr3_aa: CASRQGRGNTIYF

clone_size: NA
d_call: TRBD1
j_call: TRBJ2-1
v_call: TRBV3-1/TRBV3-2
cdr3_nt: TGTGCCAGCAGCCACGAAGGCCGGACAGGGAATATGTATGAGCAGTTCTTC
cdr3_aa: CASSHEGRTGNMYEQFF

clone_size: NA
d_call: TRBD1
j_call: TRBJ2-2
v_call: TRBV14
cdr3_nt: TGTGCCAGCAGCCAACGGGGACAGGACTACACCGGGGAGCTGTTTTTT
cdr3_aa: CASSQRGQDYTGELFF

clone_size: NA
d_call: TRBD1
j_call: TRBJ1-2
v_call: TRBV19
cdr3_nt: TGTGCCAGTAGTACCAGCGGACAGGGGGTCTCCTATGGCTACACCTTC
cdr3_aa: CASSTSGQGVSYGYTF

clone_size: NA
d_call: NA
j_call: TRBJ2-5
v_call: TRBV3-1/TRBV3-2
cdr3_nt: TGTGCCAGCAGCCAAGATCCCCGGTCCCGACAGGGAGGAGAGACCCAGTACTTC
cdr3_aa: CASSQDPRSRQGGETQYF

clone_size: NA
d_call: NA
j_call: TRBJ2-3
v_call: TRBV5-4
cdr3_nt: TGTGCCAGCAGCCTAGACAGGGAGGGTACGCAGTATTTT
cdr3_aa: CASSLDREGTQYF

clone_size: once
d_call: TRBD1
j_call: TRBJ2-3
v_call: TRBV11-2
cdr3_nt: TGTGCCAGCAGCTTAGACAGGGGGCCCAAATCTAGCACAGATACGCAGTATTTT
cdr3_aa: CASSLDRGPKSSTDTQYF

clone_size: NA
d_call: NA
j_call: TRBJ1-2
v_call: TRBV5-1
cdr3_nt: TGCGCCAGCAGCTCCGGGACGGATGGCTACACCTTC
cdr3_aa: CASSSGTDGYTF

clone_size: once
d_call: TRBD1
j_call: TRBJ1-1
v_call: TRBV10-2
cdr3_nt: TGCGCCAGCAGTGACCGAAACCAGGGGGCCAACACTGAAGCTTTCTTT
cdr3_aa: CASSDRNQGANTEAFF

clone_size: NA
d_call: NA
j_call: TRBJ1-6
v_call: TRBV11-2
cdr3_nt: TGTGCCAGCAGCTTAGGACGGAATTCACCCCTCCACTTT
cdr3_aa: CASSLGRNSPLHF

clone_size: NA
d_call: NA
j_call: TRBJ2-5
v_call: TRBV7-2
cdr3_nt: TGTGCCAGCAGCTTGGACCGAGGAGAGACCCAGTACTTC
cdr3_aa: CASSLDRGETQYF

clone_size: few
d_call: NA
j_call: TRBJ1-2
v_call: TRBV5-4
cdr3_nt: TGTGCCAGCACCCTCAGTCCCGGGGGGTTCCAAAGCTATGGCTACACCTTC
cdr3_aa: CASTLSPGGFQSYGYTF

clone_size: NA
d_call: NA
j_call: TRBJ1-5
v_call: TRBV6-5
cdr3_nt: TGTGCCAGCACCCCGTGGGGGGGCAATCAGCCCCAGCATTTT
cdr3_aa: CASTPWGGNQPQHF

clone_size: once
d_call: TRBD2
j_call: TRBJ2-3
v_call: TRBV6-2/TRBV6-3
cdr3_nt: TGTGCCAGCAGTGTACTAGCGGGGGGTTCAGATACGCAGTATTTT
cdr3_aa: CASSVLAGGSDTQYF

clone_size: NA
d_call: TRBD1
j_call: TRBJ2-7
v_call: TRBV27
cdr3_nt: TGTGCCAGCAGTTTAGGGACAGGGTCAGGCTACGAGCAGTACTTC
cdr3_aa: CASSLGTGSGYEQYF

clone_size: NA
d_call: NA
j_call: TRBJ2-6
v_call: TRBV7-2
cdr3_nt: TGTGCCAGCAGCTTACGATTCTCTGGGGCCAACGTCCTGACTTTC
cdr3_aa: CASSLRFSGANVLTF

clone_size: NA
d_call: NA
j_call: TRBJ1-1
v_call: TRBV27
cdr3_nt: TGTGCCAGCAAAGGACCGACAGTGAAGACTGAAGCTTTCTTT
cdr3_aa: CASKGPTVKTEAFF

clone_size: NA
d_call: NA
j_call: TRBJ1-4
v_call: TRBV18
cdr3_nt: TGTGCCAGCTCACCGACGCCAGGGGCAGAAAAACTGTTTTTT
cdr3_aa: CASSPTPGAEKLFF

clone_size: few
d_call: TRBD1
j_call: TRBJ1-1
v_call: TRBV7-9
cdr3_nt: TGTGCCAGCAGCTTCGGACAGGGGGTAGTGGCTGAAGCTTTCTTT
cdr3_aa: CASSFGQGVVAEAFF

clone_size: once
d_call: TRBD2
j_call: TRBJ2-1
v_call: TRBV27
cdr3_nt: TGTGCCAGCTGGAAAGCGGGGGGGGTGTACAATGAGCAGTTCTTC
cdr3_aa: CASWKAGGVYNEQFF

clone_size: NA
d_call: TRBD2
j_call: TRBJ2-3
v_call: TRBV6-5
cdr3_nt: TGTGCCAGCAGTTTGGGAGGGAGCACAGATACGCAGTATTTT
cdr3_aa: CASSLGGSTDTQYF

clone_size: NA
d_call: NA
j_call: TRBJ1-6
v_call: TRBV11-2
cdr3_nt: TGTGCCAGCAGCTTAGTTCACAGTGGCCCCAATTCACCCCTCCACTTT
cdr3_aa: CASSLVHSGPNSPLHF

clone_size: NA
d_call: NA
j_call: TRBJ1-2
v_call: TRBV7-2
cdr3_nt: TGTGCCAGCAGCTTAGGCCCAGGAAACTATGGCTACACCTTC
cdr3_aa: CASSLGPGNYGYTF

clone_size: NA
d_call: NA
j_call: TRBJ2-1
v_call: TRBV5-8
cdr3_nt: TGTGCCAGCAGGTTTCGGGGTTTCAATGAGCAGTTCTTC
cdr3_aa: CASRFRGFNEQFF

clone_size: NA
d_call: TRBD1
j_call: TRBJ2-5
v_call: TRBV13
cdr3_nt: TGTGCCAGCTCAGGACAGGGGGCAGTGGAGACCCAGTACTTC
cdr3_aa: CASSGQGAVETQYF

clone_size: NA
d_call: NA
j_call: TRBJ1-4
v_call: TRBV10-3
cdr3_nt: TGTGCCAGCGGGAAGTCGTCTGCAACTAATGAAAAACTGTTTTTT
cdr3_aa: CASGKSSATNEKLFF

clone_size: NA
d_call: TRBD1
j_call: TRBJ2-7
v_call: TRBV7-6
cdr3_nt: TGTGCCAGCAGCATGGACAGGGGCGACGAGCAGTACTTC
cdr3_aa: CASSMDRGDEQYF

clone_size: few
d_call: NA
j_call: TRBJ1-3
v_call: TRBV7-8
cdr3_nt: TGTGCCAGCAGCCCAAGCAGGCTCTCTGGAAACACCATATATTTT
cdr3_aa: CASSPSRLSGNTIYF

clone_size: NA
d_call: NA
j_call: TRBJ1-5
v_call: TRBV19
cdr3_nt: TGTGCCAGAATCCCCGGGGAGAACAGGGTGGGCCCCCAGCATTTT
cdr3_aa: CARIPGENRVGPQHF

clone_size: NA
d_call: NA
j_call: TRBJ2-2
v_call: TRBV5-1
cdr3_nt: TGCGCCAGCAGCAAACAGGGTACCGGGGAGCTGTTTTTT
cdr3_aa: CASSKQGTGELFF

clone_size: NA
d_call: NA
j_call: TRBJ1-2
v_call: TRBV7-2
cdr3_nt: TGTGCCAGCAGCCTAGATGAAGGGGCTGGCTACACCTTC
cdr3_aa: CASSLDEGAGYTF

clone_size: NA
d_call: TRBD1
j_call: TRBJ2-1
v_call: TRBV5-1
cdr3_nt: TGCGCCAGCAGCTTGTCGGGTCAGGGGGTGGATGAGCAGTTCTTC
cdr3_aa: CASSLSGQGVDEQFF

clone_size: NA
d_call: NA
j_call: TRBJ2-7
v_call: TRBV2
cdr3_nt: TGTGCCAGCAGGGTCCCCCTTGGAGGGGACGGAGCATACGAGCAGTACTTC
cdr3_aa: CASRVPLGGDGAYEQYF

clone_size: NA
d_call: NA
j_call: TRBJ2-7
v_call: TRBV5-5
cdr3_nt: TGTGCCAGCAGCTACGGGACGGTAAACTACGAGCAGTACTTC
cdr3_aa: CASSYGTVNYEQYF

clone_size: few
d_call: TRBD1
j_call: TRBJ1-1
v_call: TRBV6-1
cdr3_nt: TGTGCCAGCAGTGAGGGACAGGGACCGATGAACACTGAAGCTTTCTTT
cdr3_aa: CASSEGQGPMNTEAFF

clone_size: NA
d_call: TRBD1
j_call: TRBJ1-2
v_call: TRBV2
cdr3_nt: TGTGCCAGCAGTCAGACAGGGGCCTATGGCTACACCTTC
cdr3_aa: CASSQTGAYGYTF